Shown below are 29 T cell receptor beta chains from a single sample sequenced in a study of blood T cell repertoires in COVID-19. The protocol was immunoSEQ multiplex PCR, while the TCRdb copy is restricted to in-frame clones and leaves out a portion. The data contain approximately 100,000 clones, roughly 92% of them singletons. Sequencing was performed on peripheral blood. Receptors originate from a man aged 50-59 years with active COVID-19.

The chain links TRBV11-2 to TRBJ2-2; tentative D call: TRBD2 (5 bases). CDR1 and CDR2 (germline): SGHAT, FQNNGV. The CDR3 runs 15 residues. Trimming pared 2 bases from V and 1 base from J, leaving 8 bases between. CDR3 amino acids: CASSLRGWNTGELFF. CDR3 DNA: TGTGCCAGCAGCTTACGCGGGTGGAACACCGGGGAGCTGTTTTTT.

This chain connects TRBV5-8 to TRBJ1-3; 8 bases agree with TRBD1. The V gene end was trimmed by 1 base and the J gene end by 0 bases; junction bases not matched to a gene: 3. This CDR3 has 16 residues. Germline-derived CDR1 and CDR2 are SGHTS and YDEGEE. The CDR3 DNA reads TGTGCCAGCAGCTTGACAGGGGGGAACTCTGGAAACACCATATATTTT. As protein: CASSLTGGNSGNTIYF.

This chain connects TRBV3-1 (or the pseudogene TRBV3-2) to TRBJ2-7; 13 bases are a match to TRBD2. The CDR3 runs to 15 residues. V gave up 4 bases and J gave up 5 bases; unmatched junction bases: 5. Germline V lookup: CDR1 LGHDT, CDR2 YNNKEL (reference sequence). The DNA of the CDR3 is TGTGCCAGCAGCCGGACTAGCGGGAGAATCCACGAGCAGTACTTC. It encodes CASSRTSGRIHEQYF.

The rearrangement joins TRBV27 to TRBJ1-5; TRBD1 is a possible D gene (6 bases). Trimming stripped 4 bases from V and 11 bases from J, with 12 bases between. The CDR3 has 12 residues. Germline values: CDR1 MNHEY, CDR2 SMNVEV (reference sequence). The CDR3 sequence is CASSSQGLAQHF. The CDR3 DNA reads TGTGCCAGCAGTTCCCAGGGGCTTGCCCAGCATTTT.

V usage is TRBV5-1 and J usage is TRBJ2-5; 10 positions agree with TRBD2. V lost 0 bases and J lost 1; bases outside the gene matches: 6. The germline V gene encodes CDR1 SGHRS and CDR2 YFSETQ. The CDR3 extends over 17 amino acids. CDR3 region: CASSLGGAGGLQETQYF. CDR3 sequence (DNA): TGCGCCAGCAGCTTGGGGGGAGCGGGAGGGCTCCAAGAGACCCAGTACTTC.

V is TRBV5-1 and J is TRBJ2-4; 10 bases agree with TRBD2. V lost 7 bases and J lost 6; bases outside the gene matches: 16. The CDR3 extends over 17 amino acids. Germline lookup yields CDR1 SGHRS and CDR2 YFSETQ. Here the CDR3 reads CASSPAGSSGGRNIQYF. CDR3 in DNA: TGCGCCAGCTCCCCGGCGGGGTCTAGCGGGGGAAGAAACATTCAGTACTTC. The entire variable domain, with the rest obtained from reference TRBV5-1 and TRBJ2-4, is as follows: KAGVTQTPRYLIKTRGQQVTLSCSPISGHRSVSWYQQTPGQGLQFLFEYFSETQRNKGNFPGRFSGRQFSNSRSEMNVSTLELGDSALYLCASSPAGSSGGRNIQYFGAGTRLSVL.

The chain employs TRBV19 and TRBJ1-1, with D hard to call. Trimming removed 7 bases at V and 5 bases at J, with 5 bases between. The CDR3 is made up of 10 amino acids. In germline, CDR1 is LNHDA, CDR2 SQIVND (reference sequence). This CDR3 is CASTGTEAFF. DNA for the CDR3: TGTGCCAGTACAGGAACTGAAGCTTTCTTT.

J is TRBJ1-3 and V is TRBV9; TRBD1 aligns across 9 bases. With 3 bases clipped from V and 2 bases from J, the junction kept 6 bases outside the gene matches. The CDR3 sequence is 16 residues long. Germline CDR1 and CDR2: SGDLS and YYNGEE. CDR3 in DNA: TGTGCCAGCAGCGCCCTAACAGGGGGCGCTGGAAACACCATATATTTT. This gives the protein CASSALTGGAGNTIYF.

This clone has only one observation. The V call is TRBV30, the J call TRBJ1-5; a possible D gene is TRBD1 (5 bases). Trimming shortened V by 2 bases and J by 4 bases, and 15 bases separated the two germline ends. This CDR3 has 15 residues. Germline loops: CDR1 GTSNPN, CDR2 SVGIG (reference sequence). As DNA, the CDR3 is TGTGCCTGGAGTTGGGGGGGATCGACTAATCAGCCCCAGCATTTT. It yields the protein CAWSWGGSTNQPQHF.

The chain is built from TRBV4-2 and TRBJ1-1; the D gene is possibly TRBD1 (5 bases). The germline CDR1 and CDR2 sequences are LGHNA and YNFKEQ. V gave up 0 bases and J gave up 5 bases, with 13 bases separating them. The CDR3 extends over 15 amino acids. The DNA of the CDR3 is TGTGCCAGCAGCCAAGAAGGCGGGGGGAGAACTGAAGCTTTCTTT. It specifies CASSQEGGGRTEAFF.

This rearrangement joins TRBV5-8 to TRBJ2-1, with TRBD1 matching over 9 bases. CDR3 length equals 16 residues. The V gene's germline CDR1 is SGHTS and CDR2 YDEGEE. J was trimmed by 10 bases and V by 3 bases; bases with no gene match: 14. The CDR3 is CASSSVRDRAAWEQFF. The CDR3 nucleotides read TGTGCCAGCAGCTCTGTCCGGGACAGGGCGGCCTGGGAGCAGTTCTTC.

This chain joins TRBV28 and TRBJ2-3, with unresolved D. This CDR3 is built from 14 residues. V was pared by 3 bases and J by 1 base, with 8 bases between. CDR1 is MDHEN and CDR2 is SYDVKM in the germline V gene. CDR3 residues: CASSFQSGTDTQYF. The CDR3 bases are TGTGCCAGCAGTTTTCAAAGCGGCACAGATACGCAGTATTTT.

CDR3 in DNA: TGTGCCAGCAGTCGGGACAGTGTTAATTCACCCCTCCACTTT. Protein product: CASSRDSVNSPLHF. The V gene is TRBV6-5, the J gene TRBJ1-6; TRBD1 matches 7 bases. This CDR3 is built from 14 residues. Trimming at V came to 5 bases and at J to 6 bases, leaving 4 bases not matched to a gene. Germline V gives CDR1 MNHEY, CDR2 SVGAGI.

This CDR3 reads CASSPQNGGSVNEQYF. In nucleotides, the CDR3 is TGTGCCAGCAGCCCCCAAAATGGCGGAAGCGTGAACGAGCAGTACTTC. The V call is TRBV7-9, the J call TRBJ2-7, with D uncertain. The CDR3 is 16 amino acids. The V gene lost 5 bases and the J gene lost 5 bases, with 22 bases spanning the gap. Germline CDR1 SEHNR, CDR2 FQNEAQ (reference sequence).

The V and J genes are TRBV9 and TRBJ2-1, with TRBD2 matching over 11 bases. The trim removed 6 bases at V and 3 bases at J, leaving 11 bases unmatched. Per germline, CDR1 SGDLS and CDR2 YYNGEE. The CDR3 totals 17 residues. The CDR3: CASTLSGRAGIYNEQFF. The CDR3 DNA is TGTGCCAGCACCCTTAGCGGGAGGGCCGGTATCTACAATGAGCAGTTCTTC.

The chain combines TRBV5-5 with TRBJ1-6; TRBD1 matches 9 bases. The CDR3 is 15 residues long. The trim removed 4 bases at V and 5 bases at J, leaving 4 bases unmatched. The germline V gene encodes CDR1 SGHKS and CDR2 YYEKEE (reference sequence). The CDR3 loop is CASSRGQGDNSPLHF. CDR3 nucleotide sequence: TGTGCCAGCAGCCGGGGACAGGGCGATAATTCACCCCTCCACTTT.

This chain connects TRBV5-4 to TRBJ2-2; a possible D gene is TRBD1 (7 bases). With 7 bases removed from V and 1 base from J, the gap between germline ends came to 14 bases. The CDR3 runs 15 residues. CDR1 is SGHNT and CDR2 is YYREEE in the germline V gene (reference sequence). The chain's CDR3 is CASAGGGRNTGELFF. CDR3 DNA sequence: TGTGCCAGCGCTGGAGGGGGCCGGAACACCGGGGAGCTGTTTTTT. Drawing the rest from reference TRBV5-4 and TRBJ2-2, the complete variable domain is ETGVTQSPTHLIKTRGQQVTLRCSSQSGHNTVSWYQQALGQGPQFIFQYYREEENGRGNFPPRFSGLQFPNYSSELNVNALELDDSALYLCASAGGGRNTGELFFGEGSRLTVL.

CDR3 sequence reads: CASSLAGTATGELFF. DNA for the CDR3: TGTGCCAGCAGCTTGGCGGGGACAGCCACCGGGGAGCTGTTTTTT. The rearrangement uses TRBV5-4 and TRBJ2-2, with 7 bases aligning to TRBD1. CDR1 and CDR2 (germline): SGHNT, YYREEE (reference sequence). The CDR3 runs to 15 residues. V lost 0 bases, J lost 4 bases, and 3 bases stayed unmatched. The whole variable domain, filled in from reference TRBV5-4 and TRBJ2-2, reads ETGVTQSPTHLIKTRGQQVTLRCSSQSGHNTVSWYQQALGQGPQFIFQYYREEENGRGNFPPRFSGLQFPNYSSELNVNALELDDSALYLCASSLAGTATGELFFGEGSRLTVL.

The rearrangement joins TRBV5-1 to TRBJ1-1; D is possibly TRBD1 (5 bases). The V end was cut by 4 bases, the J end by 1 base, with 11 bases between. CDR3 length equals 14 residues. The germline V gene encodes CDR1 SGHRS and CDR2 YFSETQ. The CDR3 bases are TGCGCCAGCAGCCCAGGGCCATCGAACACTGAAGCTTTCTTT. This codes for CASSPGPSNTEAFF.

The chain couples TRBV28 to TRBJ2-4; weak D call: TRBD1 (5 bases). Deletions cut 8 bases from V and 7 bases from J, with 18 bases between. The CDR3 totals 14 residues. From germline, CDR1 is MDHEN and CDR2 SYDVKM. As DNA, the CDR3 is TGTGCCAGCGGCCTCCGGGCCAGGGCGAACATTCAGTACTTC. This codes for CASGLRARANIQYF.

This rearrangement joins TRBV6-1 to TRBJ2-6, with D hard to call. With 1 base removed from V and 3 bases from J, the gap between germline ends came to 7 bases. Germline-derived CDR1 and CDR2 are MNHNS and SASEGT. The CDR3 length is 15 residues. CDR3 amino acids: CASSEGYSGANVLTF. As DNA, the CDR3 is TGTGCCAGCAGTGAAGGGTATAGTGGGGCCAACGTCCTGACTTTC.

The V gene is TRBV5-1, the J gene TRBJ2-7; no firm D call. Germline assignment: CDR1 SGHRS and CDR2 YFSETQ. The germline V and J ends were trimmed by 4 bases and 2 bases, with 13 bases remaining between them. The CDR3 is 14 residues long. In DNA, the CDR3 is TGCGCCAGCAGCCCGGGTCTTACACCCTACGAGCAGTACTTC. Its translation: CASSPGLTPYEQYF.

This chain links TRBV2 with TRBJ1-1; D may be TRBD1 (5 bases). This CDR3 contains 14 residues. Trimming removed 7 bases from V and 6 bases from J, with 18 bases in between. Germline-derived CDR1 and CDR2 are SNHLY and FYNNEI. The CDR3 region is CASIAGRQGAEAFF. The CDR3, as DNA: TGTGCCAGCATCGCGGGGAGGCAGGGCGCTGAAGCTTTCTTT.

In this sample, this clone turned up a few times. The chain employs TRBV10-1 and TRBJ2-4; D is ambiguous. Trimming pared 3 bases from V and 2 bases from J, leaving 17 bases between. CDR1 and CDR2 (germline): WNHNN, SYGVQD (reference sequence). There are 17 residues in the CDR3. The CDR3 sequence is CASSDSSAIGSKNIQYF. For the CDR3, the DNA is TGCGCCAGCAGTGACTCCTCGGCTATCGGGTCCAAAAACATTCAGTACTTC.

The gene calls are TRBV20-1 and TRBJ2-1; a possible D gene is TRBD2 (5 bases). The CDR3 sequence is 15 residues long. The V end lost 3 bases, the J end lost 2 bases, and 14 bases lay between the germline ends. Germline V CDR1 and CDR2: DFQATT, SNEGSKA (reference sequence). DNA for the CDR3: TGCAGTGCTAGTCGCGCGGGCCTCCCCTACAATGAGCAGTTCTTC. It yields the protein CSASRAGLPYNEQFF.

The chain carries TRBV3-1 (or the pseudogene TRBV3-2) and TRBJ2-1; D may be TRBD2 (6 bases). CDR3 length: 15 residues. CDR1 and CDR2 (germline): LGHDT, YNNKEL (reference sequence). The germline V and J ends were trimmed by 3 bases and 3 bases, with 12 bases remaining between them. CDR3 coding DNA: TGTGCCAGCAGCCATCTCAGACTAGACTACAATGAGCAGTTCTTC. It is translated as CASSHLRLDYNEQFF.

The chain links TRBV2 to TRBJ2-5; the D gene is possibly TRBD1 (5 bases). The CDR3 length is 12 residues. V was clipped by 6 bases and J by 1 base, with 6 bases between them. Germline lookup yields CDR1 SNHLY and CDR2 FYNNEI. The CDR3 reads CASRDIQETQYF. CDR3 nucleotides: TGTGCCAGCAGGGACATCCAAGAGACCCAGTACTTC.

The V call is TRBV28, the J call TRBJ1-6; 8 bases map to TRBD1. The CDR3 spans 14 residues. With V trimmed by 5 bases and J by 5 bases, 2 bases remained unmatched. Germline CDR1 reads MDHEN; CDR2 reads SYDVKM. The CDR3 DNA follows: TGTGCCAGCAGTCGGACAGGGAATAATTCACCCCTCCACTTT. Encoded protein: CASSRTGNNSPLHF.

The CDR3 spells CASNELRTSGRDEQFF. DNA for the CDR3: TGTGCCAGCAATGAACTTCGGACTAGCGGGAGGGATGAGCAGTTCTTC. The chain employs TRBV5-8 and TRBJ2-1; 15 bases agree with TRBD2. The CDR3 runs 16 residues. The J segment lost 8 bases and the V segment lost 6 bases, leaving 9 bases of the junction unmatched. Germline values: CDR1 SGHTS, CDR2 YDEGEE.